The 20 T cell receptor beta chains given below trace back to one sample, sequenced in a study of cytomegalovirus exposure and HLA in healthy donors. The PCR ran on 60 Vbeta and 13 Jbeta primers. Sequenced by immunoSEQ multiplex PCR; TCRdb stores in-frame clones only, minus some. The sample yields some 160,000 clones, about 80% seen once. Sequencing was carried out using PBMCs. These receptors were obtained from a man between 35 and 55 years old in good health and CMV-seronegative.

The chain has TRBV2 and TRBJ2-7; perhaps TRBD1 as D (5 bases). V lost 7 bases, J lost 3 bases, and 16 bases lay in between. Germline assignment: CDR1 SNHLY and CDR2 FYNNEI. The CDR3 consists of 14 residues. The CDR3 DNA follows: TGTGCCAGCAAGGCCGCGACAGCCAACTACGAGCAGTACGTC. Translating gives CASKAATANYEQYV.

The rearrangement links TRBV27 to TRBJ2-3; 10 bases line up with TRBD2. This CDR3 contains 16 residues. CDR1 and CDR2 (germline): MNHEY, SMNVEV (reference sequence). After removal of 2 bases from V and 2 bases from J, the junction contained 4 bases not matched to a gene. The CDR3 DNA sequence: TGTGCCAGCAGTTTACGGACTAGCGGTTACACAGATACGCAGTATTTT. It translates to CASSLRTSGYTDTQYF.

A remark on this clone: Within the sample, other DNA sequences also encode this same CDR3. V and J are TRBV5-1 and TRBJ2-2; 8 nucleotides align to TRBD2. This CDR3 is built from 15 residues. Trimming cost V 0 bases and J 4 bases; bases outside gene matches: 2. Germline values: CDR1 SGHRS, CDR2 YFSETQ. This chain's CDR3 is CASSLGTSGTGELFF. The CDR3 bases are TGCGCCAGCAGCTTGGGTACTAGCGGCACCGGGGAGCTGTTTTTT.

CDR3 sequence (DNA): TGTGCCAGTAACGTGCTATTCGGGACAGGGGGCCGCGAAGCTTTCTTT. Protein product: CASNVLFGTGGREAFF. The rearrangement links TRBV19 to TRBJ1-1; 12 bases map to TRBD1. The germline V gene has CDR1 LNHDA and CDR2 SQIVND (reference sequence). The CDR3 has 16 amino acids. V gave up 7 bases and J gave up 8 bases; unmatched junction bases: 14.

The chain employs TRBV20-1 and TRBJ2-7; D remains ambiguous. The germline V and J ends were trimmed by 0 bases and 4 bases, with 4 bases remaining between them. This CDR3 is 11 amino acids long. From germline, CDR1 is DFQATT and CDR2 SNEGSKA (reference sequence). The CDR3 here is CSARDNYEQYF. As DNA, the CDR3 is TGCAGTGCTAGAGATAATTACGAGCAGTACTTC.

Only one count was recorded for this clone. V usage is TRBV27 and J usage is TRBJ1-5; tentatively, D is TRBD1 (5 bases). The CDR3 spans 15 residues. The germline V gene encodes CDR1 MNHEY and CDR2 SMNVEV (reference sequence). Trimming left V 6 bases short and J 0 bases short, with 12 bases between. Here the CDR3 reads CASSPQGTSNQPQHF. CDR3 in DNA: TGTGCCAGCAGCCCCCAGGGTACTAGCAATCAGCCCCAGCATTTT.

This chain uses TRBV7-2 with TRBJ2-5; 8 nucleotides agree with TRBD2. Germline V gene data show CDR1 as SGHTA and CDR2 as FQGNSA. The length of the CDR3 is 16 residues. V gave up 5 bases and J gave up 4 bases; unmatched junction bases: 12. CDR3 nucleotide sequence: TGTGCCAGCAGCCGAACTAGCGGCCATGGCGCAGAGACCCAGTACTTC. Translating gives CASSRTSGHGAETQYF.

The CDR3 nucleotides read TGTGCCAGCAGCTATCCGGGACTAGCGGCGAGCTCCTACAATGAGCAGTTCTTC. Protein: CASSYPGLAASSYNEQFF. This chain connects TRBV11-2 to TRBJ2-1, with 11 positions matching TRBD2. The V segment lost 4 bases and the J segment 0 bases; nucleotides outside the gene matches: 8. In germline, CDR1 is SGHAT, CDR2 FQNNGV. The CDR3 covers 18 residues.

The chain recombines TRBV11-2 with TRBJ2-7; the match to TRBD1 covers 10 bases. CDR1 is SGHAT and CDR2 is FQNNGV in the germline V gene. With 5 bases clipped from V and 2 bases from J, the junction kept 12 bases outside the gene matches. The CDR3 consists of 17 residues. CDR3 nucleotide sequence: TGTGCCAGCAGCCACGCTCCCGGGACAGGGGAAACCTACGAGCAGTACGTC. Translating gives CASSHAPGTGETYEQYV.

V usage is TRBV5-1 and J usage is TRBJ2-7; perhaps TRBD2 as D (7 bases). From germline, CDR1 is SGHRS and CDR2 YFSETQ. This CDR3 spans 17 amino acids. Trimming removed 0 bases at V and 0 bases at J, with 16 bases between. The CDR3 coding sequence is TGCGCCAGCAGCTTGGGTTGGGGGGGCCAAAGCTCCTACGAGCAGTACGTC. Its translation: CASSLGWGGQSSYEQYV.

V usage is TRBV6-5 and J usage is TRBJ1-2; a weak D match, TRBD1 (6 bases). Germline CDR1 reads MNHEY; CDR2 reads SVGAGI. V lost 7 bases and J 0 bases, leaving 15 bases between the germline ends. The CDR3 extends over 15 amino acids. CDR3 nucleotides: TGTGCCAGCACCCCGGGGGGCAGAACTAACTATGGCTACACCTTC. This sequence encodes CASTPGGRTNYGYTF.

The genes are TRBV7-2 and TRBJ2-1, with 10 positions matching TRBD1. This CDR3 contains 16 residues. CDR1 is SGHTA, CDR2 FQGNSA, per germline. J gave up 8 bases and V 4 bases, and 11 bases lay outside the gene matches. The CDR3 sequence: CASSSYGGTGDDEQFF. CDR3 nucleotides: TGTGCCAGCAGCTCTTATGGGGGGACAGGGGATGATGAGCAGTTCTTC.

The chain employs TRBV5-1 and TRBJ2-3, with 11 bases lining up with TRBD1. CDR3 size: 15 residues. Trimming cost V 0 bases and J 4 bases; bases outside gene matches: 1. Germline CDR1 and CDR2: SGHRS and YFSETQ. CDR3 coding DNA: TGCGCCAGCAGCTTGGCGGGACAGGGGGCAGATACGCAGTATTTT. It encodes CASSLAGQGADTQYF.

This clone showed up just a few times. The rearrangement uses TRBV5-5 and TRBJ2-1; no clear D gene. The CDR3 is 17 residues long. The germline V and J ends were trimmed by 3 bases and 0 bases, with 16 bases remaining between them. The germline V gene has CDR1 SGHKS and CDR2 YYEKEE (reference sequence). CDR3 region: CASSYPERASSYNEQFF. For the CDR3, the DNA is TGTGCCAGCAGCTACCCGGAGCGAGCTAGCTCCTACAATGAGCAGTTCTTC.

The chain uses TRBV5-1 and TRBJ2-3; 15 nucleotides line up with TRBD2. Trimming at V came to 4 bases and at J to 4 bases, leaving 10 bases not matched to a gene. The CDR3 has 18 amino acids. CDR1 SGHRS and CDR2 YFSETQ come from the germline V gene. CDR3 loop: CASSRGLAGGGVSDTQYF. The CDR3 nucleotides read TGCGCCAGCAGCCGCGGACTAGCGGGAGGGGGCGTTTCAGATACGCAGTATTTT.

CDR3 bases: TGTGCCAGCTCACCATCCCGGGACAAGACCTACGAGCAGTACTTC. This translates into CASSPSRDKTYEQYF. The chain combines TRBV18 with TRBJ2-7; weak D call: TRBD1 (6 bases). This CDR3 comprises 15 residues. V lost 2 bases, J lost 2 bases, and 13 bases lay in between. Looked up from germline, CDR1 is KGHSH and CDR2 is LQKENI.

The chain carries TRBV7-9 and TRBJ1-2; D remains ambiguous. Germline lookup yields CDR1 SEHNR and CDR2 FQNEAQ (reference sequence). The CDR3 extends over 13 amino acids. Trimming took 1 base from V and 4 from J, leaving 7 bases between them. CDR3 residues: CASSLDSFYGYTF. CDR3 sequence (DNA): TGTGCCAGCAGCTTAGACAGTTTCTATGGCTACACCTTC.

On this clone itself: A junction boundary mismatches the germline segment, possibly from a read error. The CDR3 DNA sequence: TGTGCCAGCAGCAGGGTGGTCAGTGGGGCCAACGGCCTGACTTTC. This encodes CASSRVVSGANGLTF. The chain is built from TRBV7-2 and TRBJ2-6, with D perhaps matching TRBD1 (5 bases). This CDR3 contains 15 residues. CDR1 and CDR2 from the germline V gene are SGHTA and FQGNSA.

The chain carries TRBV4-1 and TRBJ2-3, with a possible D match to TRBD2 (6 bases). The CDR3 length is 17 residues. Trimming cost V 1 base and J 3 bases, with 17 bases left between them. Germline CDR1 and CDR2: MGHRA and YSYEKL. The CDR3 bases are TGCGCCAGCAGCCAAGTCCCCATGGGAGGTGTAACAGATACGCAGTATTTT. Its protein is CASSQVPMGGVTDTQYF.

The chain uses TRBV28 and TRBJ1-2, with D tentatively TRBD1 (5 bases). The CDR3 length is 13 residues. The germline V gene has CDR1 MDHEN and CDR2 SYDVKM. The V gene lost 6 bases and the J gene lost 2 bases, with 10 bases spanning the gap. CDR3 residues: CASRSGGNYGYTF. CDR3 in DNA: TGTGCCAGCAGATCCGGGGGGAACTATGGCTACACCTTC.